This TCR beta chain was obtained from a study of T cells in severe cutaneous drug reactions (dated by TCRdb to the late 2010s). General notes on the study: Patients were recruited between the early 2010s and the late 2010s from Taiwan, Thailand and a European registry network. Enrollment was limited to patients whose SJS/TEN or DRESS diagnosis was probable or definite according to RegiSCAR criteria. Assignment of the culprit drug relied on both the Naranjo algorithm and the ALDEN drug causality algorithm. Blister fluids/cells, PBMC and other biological samples were taken from patients in the acute stage or the recovery stage. Bulk TCR sequencing was combined with single-cell sequencing, quantitative PCR validation, functional assays and transgenic mouse experiments. Libraries used iRepertoire multiplex PCR; authors cited a comparison showing similar capture of abundant clonotypes across iRepertoire and 5' RACE methods with or without UMI. Summary of the overall study and its limitations: A strong increase in TRBV12-4 usage was observed in CBZ-SJS/TEN patients, with averages of 25% to 40% in blister cells and around 5% in PBMC. All seven CBZ-SJS/TEN blister samples contained a public TCRbeta CDR3 (mean around 15%), which was undetectable or scarce in tolerant-control and healthy-donor PBMC. Whether the public TCR generalizes to SJS/TEN caused by other drugs was noted by the authors as still needing further study.

The donors whose samples were sequenced had carbamazepine-induced Stevens-Johnson syndrome or toxic epidermal necrolysis (CBZ-SJS/TEN). The peripheral blood repertoires were taken from CBZ-SJS/TEN patients of two origins, five Han Chinese and about six European. To search for drug-specific clonotypes, the T cell receptor repertoires of patients with drug-induced severe cutaneous adverse reactions were profiled by next-generation sequencing. RNA was isolated from either blister cells of skin lesions or peripheral blood mononuclear cells. Frequency indicates this clonotype is medium-sized (0.01 to 0.1%); no count is kept. This clone's antigen is unknown. For both bulk and single-cell sequencing, libraries were prepared with the iRepertoire multiplex PCR system and TCR subtype-specific primers. Bulk TCR beta libraries were generated by multiplex PCR with primers targeting V, D and J gene regions. Bulk TCR library preparation used roughly 90-550 ng of RNA per sample as input. An Illumina MiSeq was used to sequence the bulk TCR beta amplicons. The study's own analysis went as follows. Quality control steps removed sample misassignments and low-quality sequencing reads. CDR3 was defined as the amino acids between the V-gene Y[YFLI]C motif and the J-segment [FW]GXGT motif. The IMGT database served as the reference for assigning TRBV and TRBJ genes and CDR3 clonotypes. TRBV expression in each sample was normalized to the mean of the same gene in PBMC from just under 45 healthy donors. Reprocessed by TCRdb, the reads give a single entry per CDR3 protein sequence, without DNA. The V and J calls reflect TCRdb's pipeline rather than the authors' work. This sample's table contains about 1,600 distinct CDR3 sequences. The top ten clones comprise about 15% of the sample.

From the cysteine up to the phenylalanine, the CDR3 has a length of 15 residues. Only the protein is on record. The germline V gene sets CDR1 to SGHTA and CDR2 to FQGNSA. This sequence was found in a human donor with Stevens-Johnson syndrome, a severe cutaneous drug reaction. The specimen was PBMCs. The rearranged chain carries TRBV7-2 and TRBJ2-3; there is no DNA to check the TCRdb D call of TRBD1. The CDR3 region reads CASSLVRGRTDTQYF. The CDR3 plus the reference TRBV7-2 and TRBJ2-3 genes for the other parts give the full variable domain: GAGVSQSPSNKVTEKGKDVELRCDPISGHTALYWYRQSLGQGLEFLIYFQGNSAPDKSGLPSDRFSAERTGGSVSTLTIQRTQQEDSAVYLCASSLVRGRTDTQYFGPGTRLTVL.